Listed here is a single T cell receptor (beta chain). This receptor's antigen is unknown. The input lacks base qualities; no much larger clone sits a single base away. The CDR3 holds 14 amino acids from the cysteine to the phenylalanine. This entry keeps only the CDR3 DNA: 42 bases, framed from base 1. The germline V gene sets CDR1 to MNHEY and CDR2 to SVGAGI. V drops 6 bases and J drops 3 bases, leaving 14 bases in between. The sample is drawn from a study of technical replicates of blood from several donors (dated by TCRdb to between 2016 and 2019). The method was the immunoSEQ multiplex PCR assay. The table comes from immuneACCESS by way of TCRdb, which keeps in-frame sequences with V and J called. Part of the clones is missing from these tables; in studies checked, under half for an unresolved V gene and the rest for unknown reasons. This sample comprises about 73,000 clones, 90% of them detected only once. The ten most abundant clones make up 4% to 5% of the sample.

The source is a human donor in good health. Some clones in this sample may be carry-over from other donors' samples. Recombination connected TRBV6-5 to TRBJ1-2, with TRBD1 as a weak D call on 6 bases. Sequenced input: PBMCs. The CDR3 sequence is CASRLTPGDYGYTF. The nucleotides are TGTGCCAGCAGACTAACCCCAGGGGACTATGGCTACACCTTC.